The next 25 T cell receptor beta chains were all read from a single sample in a study of CD8+ T cells in alopecia areata. cDNA serving as the sequencing template came from extracted, reverse transcribed RNA. The protocol was immunoSEQ multiplex PCR, while the TCRdb copy is restricted to in-frame clones and leaves out a portion. The table has approximately 120,000 clones, less than 50% seen once; the top ten hold under 12%. Material: NKG2D-low CD8+ T cells sorted from blood. The receptors stem from a human donor with alopecia areata.

This clone was seen a handful of times. The rearrangement links TRBV9 to TRBJ2-1; D possibly corresponds to TRBD2 (6 bases). Germline V gene data show CDR1 as SGDLS and CDR2 as YYNGEE. The V end was cut by 2 bases, the J end by 4 bases, with 13 bases between. This CDR3 has 15 residues. CDR3 protein: CASSVVSGTYNEQFF. CDR3 bases: TGTGCCAGCAGCGTGGTTAGCGGAACTTACAATGAGCAGTTCTTC.

This sequence joins TRBV29-1 and TRBJ2-5; D gene unclear. The V end lost 2 bases, the J end lost 4 bases, and 11 bases lay between the germline ends. The CDR3 runs to 13 residues. Germline-derived CDR1 and CDR2 are SQVTM and ANQGSEA. DNA for the CDR3: TGCAGCGTTGAAATCGCGGAAGGAGAGACCCAGTACTTC. Its protein product is CSVEIAEGETQYF.

The V call is TRBV30, the J call TRBJ2-7, with 10 bases aligning to TRBD1. This CDR3 has 14 residues. Losses at the gene ends were 8 bases for V and 3 bases for J; bases not matched to a gene: 10. Per germline, CDR1 GTSNPN and CDR2 SVGIG (reference sequence). The CDR3 loop is CASSPGDRGYEQYF. As DNA, the CDR3 is TGTGCCAGCAGCCCGGGGGACAGGGGCTACGAGCAGTACTTC.

V and J are TRBV29-1 and TRBJ1-2, with 9 bases that match TRBD1. The CDR3 has 13 amino acids. V trimming: 6 bases; J trimming: 4 bases; junction bases outside the gene matches: 6. The germline CDR1 and CDR2 sequences are SQVTM and ANQGSEA. The CDR3 DNA sequence: TGCAGCGTCGAGGACAGGGGAGTCTATGGCTACACCTTC. Translated, it gives CSVEDRGVYGYTF.

The sample holds a few counts of this clone. The CDR3 nucleotides are TGTGCCAGCAGCTTCCCCCGACAGACTGAGGCCGGGGAGCTGTTTTTT. This translates into CASSFPRQTEAGELFF. J is TRBJ2-2 and V is TRBV7-9; possibly TRBD1 for D (5 bases). With 3 bases removed from V and 6 bases from J, the gap between germline ends came to 17 bases. Germline lookup yields CDR1 SEHNR and CDR2 FQNEAQ (reference sequence). CDR3 size: 16 residues.

CDR3 coding DNA: TGTGCTAGTGGTTTGGTTAGGGAGCAGTACTTC. It is translated as CASGLVREQYF. The chain is built from TRBV12-5 and TRBJ2-7, with D hard to call. The CDR3 covers 11 residues. Trimming shortened V by 0 bases and J by 7 bases, and 4 bases separated the two germline ends. Germline V lookup: CDR1 LGHNT, CDR2 FRNRAP.

This clone was seen just once. At one of its ends the junction is not consistent with the germline gene, which may arise from a read error. This chain links TRBV29-1 with TRBJ2-2; 7 positions agree with TRBD2. Germline V gene sequence: CDR1 SQVTM, CDR2 ANQGSEA. The CDR3 has 13 residues. The CDR3 nucleotides are TGCAGCGTTCTACTAGCGAATACCGGGGAGCTGTTTTTT. Its translation is CSVLLANTGELFF.

This chain uses TRBV29-1 with TRBJ2-3, with TRBD2 matching 12 bases. This CDR3 is built from 18 residues. CDR1 is SQVTM, CDR2 ANQGSEA, per germline. V gave up 1 base and J gave up 5 bases; unmatched junction bases: 13. This CDR3 reads CSVEGLAGAIELGDTQYF. The DNA for the CDR3 is TGCAGCGTTGAAGGACTAGCGGGAGCGATTGAGCTTGGAGATACGCAGTATTTT.

V gene TRBV11-2 combines with J gene TRBJ1-2; 8 bases line up with TRBD1. In germline, CDR1 is SGHAT, CDR2 FQNNGV. This CDR3 is 15 amino acids long. J was trimmed by 4 bases and V by 1 base; bases with no gene match: 5. CDR3 DNA sequence: TGTGCCAGCAGCTTAGCGGACAGGGTAATCTATGGCTACACCTTC. Protein product: CASSLADRVIYGYTF.

The rearrangement joins TRBV27 to TRBJ2-1, with 8 nucleotides matching TRBD2. V shed 4 bases, J shed 7 bases, and the junction held 9 bases outside the gene matches. The germline V gene has CDR1 MNHEY and CDR2 SMNVEV (reference sequence). This CDR3 spans 15 amino acids. CDR3 DNA sequence: TGTGCCAGCAGTTACCAGCGGGAGTTCCCAAATGAGCAGTTCTTC. Its translation is CASSYQREFPNEQFF.

This clone was seen a handful of times. Other DNA sequences in the sample encode the same CDR3. The rearrangement uses TRBV7-9 and TRBJ2-1; unclear D gene. There are 11 residues in the CDR3. CDR1 SEHNR and CDR2 FQNEAQ come from the germline V gene (reference sequence). V was cut by 5 bases and J by 5 bases, with 4 bases left in between. The CDR3 spells CASSLNNEQFF. CDR3 bases: TGTGCCAGCAGCCTCAACAATGAGCAGTTCTTC.

There are a few counts of this clone. The chain is built from TRBV27 and TRBJ2-5; D is uncertain. Per the germline V gene, CDR1 is MNHEY and CDR2 is SMNVEV (reference sequence). Trimming removed 5 bases at V and 0 bases at J, with 1 base between. This CDR3 is built from 11 residues. Here the CDR3 DNA reads TGTGCCAGCAGTGACCAAGAGACCCAGTACTTC. It is translated as CASSDQETQYF.

The chain uses TRBV27 and TRBJ2-7, with TRBD1 identical over 8 bases. V dropped 6 bases and J dropped 2; count of bases not matched to a gene: 9. CDR3 size: 15 residues. CDR1 MNHEY and CDR2 SMNVEV come from the germline V gene (reference sequence). The chain's CDR3 is CASSLGGQATYEQYF. CDR3 in DNA: TGTGCCAGCAGCCTAGGGGGACAGGCTACCTACGAGCAGTACTTC.

V usage is TRBV11-2 and J usage is TRBJ2-7, with D unclear. Germline-derived CDR1 and CDR2 are SGHAT and FQNNGV. The CDR3 is 11 amino acids. V lost 4 bases and J lost 4, with 5 bases in between. This chain's CDR3 is CASSYYYEQYF. Written as DNA, the CDR3 is TGTGCCAGCAGCTACTATTACGAGCAGTACTTC. Filled out from reference TRBV11-2 and TRBJ2-7, the complete variable domain reads EAGVAQSPRYKIIEKRQSVAFWCNPISGHATLYWYQQILGQGPKLLIQFQNNGVVDDSQLPKDRFSAERLKGVDSTLKIQPAKLEDSAVYLCASSYYYEQYFGPGTRLTVT.

The V and J genes are TRBV14 and TRBJ2-1; D uncertain. The germline CDR1 and CDR2 sequences are SGHDN and FVKESK. The CDR3 is 13 amino acids. V was cut by 1 base and J by 7 bases, with 8 bases left in between. CDR3 nucleotide sequence: TGTGCCAGCAGCCAAGTTCTGGGGAATGAGCAGTTCTTC. Encoded protein: CASSQVLGNEQFF.

Comment on this clone: Other DNA sequences from this sample encode an identical CDR3 as well. The chain uses TRBV29-1 and TRBJ2-5; no definite D call. Trimming removed 1 base from V and 3 bases from J, with 6 bases in between. The germline V gene encodes CDR1 SQVTM and CDR2 ANQGSEA. This CDR3 spans 12 amino acids. For the CDR3, the DNA is TGCAGCGTTGAAGGGCTAGAAGAGACCCAGTACTTC. The encoded protein is CSVEGLEETQYF.

This sequence joins TRBV5-6 and TRBJ2-3; D is unresolved. Trimming cost V 4 bases and J 2 bases, with 11 bases left between them. CDR3 length equals 14 residues. Germline V CDR1 and CDR2: SGHDT, YYEEEE. CDR3 DNA: TGTGCCAGCAGCATGGGAAGTGTCACAGATACGCAGTATTTT. Translated, it gives CASSMGSVTDTQYF. Variable domain in full (rest from reference TRBV5-6 and TRBJ2-3): DAGVTQSPTHLIKTRGQQVTLRCSPKSGHDTVSWYQQALGQGPQFIFQYYEEEERQRGNFPDRFSGHQFPNYSSELNVNALLLGDSALYLCASSMGSVTDTQYFGPGTRLTVL.

This clone was recorded a few times. The genes are TRBV29-1 and TRBJ2-5, with TRBD2 matching 8 bases. Trimming removed 3 bases from V and 0 bases from J; junction bases left unmatched: 3. CDR1 is SQVTM and CDR2 is ANQGSEA in the germline V gene. CDR3 length equals 14 residues. The CDR3 DNA reads TGCAGCGTTGATAGCGGGGAATACCAAGAGACCCAGTACTTC. Protein product: CSVDSGEYQETQYF.

This chain links TRBV29-1 with TRBJ2-7; D remains unclear. The CDR3 length is 10 residues. Germline CDR1 reads SQVTM; CDR2 reads ANQGSEA. Trimming cost V 5 bases and J 5 bases, with 7 bases left between them. This CDR3 is CSVWANEQYF. The CDR3 nucleotides are TGCAGCGTTTGGGCTAACGAGCAGTACTTC.

This clone appeared a single time. The chain has TRBV30 and TRBJ2-7, with a weak D call TRBD1 (5 bases). In germline, CDR1 is GTSNPN, CDR2 SVGIG (reference sequence). Trimming left V 4 bases short and J 4 bases short, with 14 bases between. CDR3 size: 13 residues. This CDR3 is CAWNLRDRYEQYF. The CDR3 nucleotides are TGTGCCTGGAACCTCCGCGACAGATACGAGCAGTACTTC.

This chain uses TRBV28 with TRBJ2-6, with D unresolved. V lost 5 bases and J lost 0, with 11 bases in between. The CDR3 covers 16 residues. Germline lookup yields CDR1 MDHEN and CDR2 SYDVKM. CDR3 DNA sequence: TGTGCCAGCAGTCCCCGGGCCCTCTCTGGGGCCAACGTCCTGACTTTC. As protein: CASSPRALSGANVLTF.

The V gene is TRBV20-1, the J gene TRBJ1-2; D call uncertain. The V gene's germline CDR1 is DFQATT and CDR2 SNEGSKA (reference sequence). Trimming pared 6 bases from V and 6 bases from J, leaving 5 bases between. The CDR3 extends over 9 amino acids. CDR3 amino acids: CSAPDGYTF. The CDR3 coding sequence is TGCAGTGCCCCTGATGGCTACACCTTC.

This clone was picked up a small number of times. The rearrangement uses TRBV2 and TRBJ1-2; D might be TRBD1 (5 bases). The length of the CDR3 is 14 residues. Germline V gene sequence: CDR1 SNHLY, CDR2 FYNNEI. Trimming removed 6 bases from V and 4 bases from J, with 15 bases in between. The CDR3 coding sequence is TGTGCCAGCAGACCTCCGGGGACCCTCTATGGCTACACCTTC. This codes for CASRPPGTLYGYTF.

CDR3 in DNA: TGCAGTGTCTGGACAGATGGCTACACCTTC. The encoded protein is CSVWTDGYTF. V is TRBV20-1 and J is TRBJ1-2, with D possibly TRBD1 on 6 matching bases. The CDR3 sequence is 10 residues long. Trimming stripped 7 bases from V and 6 bases from J, with 9 bases between. Germline values: CDR1 DFQATT, CDR2 SNEGSKA (reference sequence).

Comments on this clone: The same CDR3 also results from other DNA sequences found in this sample. The chain is built from TRBV29-1 and TRBJ1-5, with no clear D. Trimming took 5 bases from V and 0 from J, leaving 8 bases between them. The CDR3 is made up of 13 amino acids. Per the germline V gene, CDR1 is SQVTM and CDR2 is ANQGSEA. The CDR3 DNA sequence: TGCAGCGTTCGGGCAGATAGCAATCAGCCCCAGCATTTT. Protein sequence: CSVRADSNQPQHF.